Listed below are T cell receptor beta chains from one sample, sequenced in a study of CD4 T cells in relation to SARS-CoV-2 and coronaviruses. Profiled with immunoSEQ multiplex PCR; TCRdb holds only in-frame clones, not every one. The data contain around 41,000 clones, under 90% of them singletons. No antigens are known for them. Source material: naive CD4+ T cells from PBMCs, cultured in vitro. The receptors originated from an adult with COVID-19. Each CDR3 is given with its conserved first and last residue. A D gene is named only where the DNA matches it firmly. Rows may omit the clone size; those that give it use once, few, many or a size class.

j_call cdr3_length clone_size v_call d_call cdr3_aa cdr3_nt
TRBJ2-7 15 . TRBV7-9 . CASSLARVPPYEQYF TGTGCCAGCAGCTTAGCCAGGGTACCCCCCTACGAGCAGTACTTC
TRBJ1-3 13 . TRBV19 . CASTALVGNTIYF TGTGCCAGTACGGCGCTCGTTGGAAACACCATATATTTT
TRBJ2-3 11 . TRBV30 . CAWRQEYTQYF TGTGCCTGGAGGCAAGAGTATACGCAGTATTTT
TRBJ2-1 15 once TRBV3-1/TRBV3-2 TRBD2 CASSREGLLYNEQFF TGTGCCAGCAGCCGAGAGGGACTACTCTACAATGAGCAGTTCTTC
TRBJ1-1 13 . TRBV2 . CASSEYRNTEAFF TGTGCCAGCAGTGAATATCGGAACACTGAAGCTTTCTTT
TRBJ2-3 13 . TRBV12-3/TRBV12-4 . CASSPRGGDTQYF TGTGCCAGCAGTCCCAGGGGGGGAGATACGCAGTATTTT
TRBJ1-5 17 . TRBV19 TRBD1 CASSIAPRDRVNQPQHF TGTGCCAGTAGTATAGCCCCGAGGGACAGGGTCAATCAGCCCCAGCATTTT
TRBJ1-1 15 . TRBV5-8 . CASSLEVGLWTEAFF TGTGCCAGCAGCTTGGAAGTGGGGTTATGGACTGAAGCTTTCTTT
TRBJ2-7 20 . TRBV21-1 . CASSPAGLAGGTHTNYEQYF TGTGCCAGCAGCCCCGCGGGACTAGCGGGAGGGACCCATACAAACTACGAGCAGTACTTC
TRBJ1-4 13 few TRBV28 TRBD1 CATYTGVEEKLFF TGTGCCACCTATACAGGGGTGGAGGAAAAACTGTTTTTT
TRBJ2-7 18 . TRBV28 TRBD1 CASSLLRAGGIMNYEQYF TGTGCCAGCAGTTTATTGAGGGCAGGGGGTATAATGAACTACGAGCAGTACTTC
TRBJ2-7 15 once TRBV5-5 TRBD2 CASSLGGGRGAEQYF TGTGCCAGCAGCTTGGGTGGCGGGAGGGGGGCCGAGCAGTACTTC
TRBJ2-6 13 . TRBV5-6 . CASSLADDRVLTF TGTGCCAGCAGCTTGGCTGATGACCGGGTCCTGACTTTC
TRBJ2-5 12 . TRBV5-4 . CASSWGSETQYF TGTGCCAGCAGCTGGGGTTCAGAGACCCAGTACTTC
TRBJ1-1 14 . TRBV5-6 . CASSPSTLNTEAFF TGTGCCAGCAGCCCGTCGACTTTGAACACTGAAGCTTTCTTT
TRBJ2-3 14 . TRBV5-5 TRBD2 CASSGIVSTDTQYF TGTGCCTCAAGCGGGATAGTTAGCACAGATACGCAGTATTTT
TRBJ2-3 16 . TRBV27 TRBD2 CASFESGRASTDTQYF TGTGCCAGCTTTGAAAGCGGGAGAGCTAGCACAGATACGCAGTATTTT
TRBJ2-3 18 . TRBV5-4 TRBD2 CASSSGGLLAGAADTQYF TGTGCCAGCAGCTCCGGCGGGCTACTAGCGGGAGCCGCAGATACGCAGTATTTT
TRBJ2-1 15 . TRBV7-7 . CASSLAATGYNEQFF TGTGCCAGCAGCTTAGCCGCCACGGGGTACAATGAGCAGTTCTTC
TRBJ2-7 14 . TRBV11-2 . CASSLNEGSYEQYF TGTGCCAGCAGCTTGAACGAGGGTTCCTACGAGCAGTACTTC
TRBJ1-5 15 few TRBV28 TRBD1 CASSLSGTGEMPQHF TGTGCCAGCAGTTTATCCGGGACAGGGGAGATGCCCCAGCATTTT
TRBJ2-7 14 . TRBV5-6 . CASSLVAAPYEQYF TGTGCCAGCAGCTTGGTAGCGGCTCCCTACGAGCAGTACTTC
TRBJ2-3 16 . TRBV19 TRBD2 CASSRIAGGPSDTQYF TGTGCCAGTAGTCGCATAGCGGGAGGGCCATCAGATACGCAGTATTTT
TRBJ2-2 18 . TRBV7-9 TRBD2 CASSPSLGRGGSAGELFF TGTGCCAGCAGCCCAAGTTTGGGTAGGGGCGGGAGCGCCGGGGAGCTGTTTTTT
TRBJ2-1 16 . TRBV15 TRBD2 CATSRGLAGENNEQFF TGTGCCACCAGCAGAGGACTAGCGGGAGAAAACAATGAGCAGTTCTTC
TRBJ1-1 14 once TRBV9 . CASSVAQGNVEAFF TGTGCCAGCAGCGTCGCTCAGGGGAACGTCGAAGCTTTCTTT
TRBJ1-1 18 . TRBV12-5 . CASGWYPKPGGIWNKAFF TGTGCTAGTGGTTGGTACCCCAAACCGGGGGGCATTTGGAACAAAGCTTTCTTT
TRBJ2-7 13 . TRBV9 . CASGTGYASEQYF TGTGCCAGCGGTACGGGCTACGCCAGCGAGCAGTACTTC
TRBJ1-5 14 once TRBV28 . CASSWRGSNQPQHF TGTGCCAGCAGTTGGCGTGGGAGCAATCAGCCCCAGCATTTT
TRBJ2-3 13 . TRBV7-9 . CASSLGAVDTQYF TGTGCCAGCAGCTTAGGGGCTGTCGATACGCAGTATTTT
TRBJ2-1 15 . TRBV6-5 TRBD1 CASSGQADSYNEQFF TGTGCCAGCAGCGGACAGGCCGACTCCTACAATGAGCAGTTCTTC